The entry that follows covers one T cell receptor (beta chain) sequence. As yet, its antigen is unknown. The PCR made use of 60 Vbeta and 13 Jbeta primers. Libraries were prepared by immunoSEQ multiplex PCR; TCRdb keeps only in-frame clonotypes and omits some of them. Among roughly 290,000 clones listed, about four fifths were seen once. There are 15 residues in the CDR3. V was clipped by 8 bases and J by 0 bases, with 14 bases between them. The germline CDR1 and CDR2 sequences are SGHVS and FNYEAQ. These data come from a study of cytomegalovirus exposure and HLA in healthy donors. General study points: Likely technical artifact: a cluster of highly shared sequence variants. Reports showed the classifier diagnosing cytomegalovirus status with high specificity and sensitivity. For presence/absence analyses, sequencing depth was assumed to be roughly uniform across donors. Being productive about 87% or about 30% of the time was typical of most TCR beta V segments in an earlier analysis.

The TCR was taken from a girl between 2 and 10 years old in good health and CMV-seronegative. The specimen was PBMCs. The chain is built from TRBV7-6 and TRBJ2-1; a weak D match, TRBD1 (5 bases). The CDR3 spells CASGAVANSYNEQFF. CDR3 DNA sequence: TGTGCCAGCGGGGCTGTGGCAAACTCCTACAATGAGCAGTTCTTC.